The 27 T cell receptor beta chains below all came from one sample that was sequenced in a study of T cell responses to AZD1222 COVID-19 vaccine. Sequencing was performed with immunoSEQ multiplex PCR; in TCRdb, only in-frame clones are kept and a portion is missing. The table includes approximately 130,000 clones, 70% to 90% detected once. The sample was peripheral blood, taken 28 days after the second AZD1222 dose. The receptors were gathered from an adult who received the AZD1222 COVID-19 vaccine.

This clone occurred once. V usage is TRBV21-1 and J usage is TRBJ1-1; TRBD1 is the table's D call and was not checked against the DNA. TRBV21-1 corresponds to a pseudogene. The CDR3 length is 15 residues. The CDR3 region is CASRDRDRGRTEAFF. The CDR3 DNA sequence: TGTGCCAGCAGGGATAGGGACAGGGGACGAACTGAAGCTTTCTTT.

This chain uses TRBV18 with TRBJ1-1; 7 nucleotides agree with TRBD1. Looked up from germline, CDR1 is KGHSH and CDR2 is LQKENI. This CDR3 has 13 amino acids. Trimming at V came to 4 bases and at J to 6 bases, leaving 5 bases not matched to a gene. The CDR3 protein is CASSQLGTAEAFF. CDR3 nucleotides: TGTGCCAGCTCACAACTAGGGACAGCTGAAGCTTTCTTT.

The V gene is TRBV7-3, the J gene TRBJ2-1; 12 nucleotides agree with TRBD2. With 5 bases clipped from V and 7 bases from J, the junction kept 9 bases outside the gene matches. Germline assignment: CDR1 SGHTA and CDR2 FQGTGA. The CDR3 covers 16 residues. The CDR3 loop reads CASSLELAGGINEQFF. CDR3 DNA sequence: TGTGCCAGCAGCCTCGAACTAGCGGGGGGTATAAATGAGCAGTTCTTC.

This clone was detected only once. CDR3 sequence reads: CAIRSDQNGETQYF. CDR3 DNA: TGTGCCATCAGGTCAGACCAGAATGGGGAGACCCAGTACTTC. The gene calls are TRBV10-3 and TRBJ2-5; D is unclear. The V gene's germline CDR1 is ENHRY and CDR2 SYGVKD. V dropped 6 bases and J dropped 5 bases, with 16 bases sitting between them. CDR3 size: 14 residues.

The rearrangement joins TRBV7-3 to TRBJ2-5; D unclear. The CDR3 covers 15 residues. V lost 1 base and J lost 3, with 12 bases in between. Germline values: CDR1 SGHTA, CDR2 FQGTGA. The CDR3 DNA follows: TGTGCCAGCAGCTTAAATGGCGCCTCGGAAGAGACCCAGTACTTC. As protein: CASSLNGASEETQYF.

This rearrangement joins TRBV19 to TRBJ1-1; no reliable D call. V was pared by 4 bases and J by 0 bases, with 9 bases between. CDR1 and CDR2 from the germline V gene are LNHDA and SQIVND (reference sequence). The CDR3 covers 14 residues. CDR3 residues: CASSRPGLNTEAFF. In DNA, the CDR3 is TGTGCCAGTAGTAGACCGGGCTTGAACACTGAAGCTTTCTTT.

The chain carries TRBV3-1 (or the pseudogene TRBV3-2) and TRBJ2-5; D remains ambiguous. The V gene's germline CDR1 is LGHDT and CDR2 YNNKEL (reference sequence). V gave up 2 bases and J gave up 1 base, with 5 bases separating them. This CDR3 has 13 residues. The CDR3 is CASSQQTQETQYF. CDR3 nucleotide sequence: TGTGCCAGCAGCCAACAGACCCAAGAGACCCAGTACTTC.

About this clone: A read error may account for a junction end that differs from germline. The rearrangement links TRBV7-7 to TRBJ2-1; TRBD2 matches at 7 bases. In germline, CDR1 is SSHAT, CDR2 FNYEAQ (reference sequence). The CDR3 runs 15 residues. CDR3 bases: TGTGCTAGCAGCTCCGATGGGGGGGGCTACAATGAGCAGTTCTTC. Translating gives CASSSDGGGYNEQFF.

The V gene is TRBV12-3 or TRBV12-4, the J gene TRBJ1-5; no reliable D call. This CDR3 has 12 residues. V lost 4 bases and J 7 bases, leaving 8 bases between the germline ends. The CDR3 DNA sequence: TGTGCCAGCAGTTCCATCAACCAGCCCCAGCATTTT. Its translation: CASSSINQPQHF.

The CDR3 is CASSYARGGENSPLHF. CDR3 coding DNA: TGTGCCAGCAGTTACGCCCGAGGAGGGGAGAATTCACCCCTCCACTTT. J is TRBJ1-6 and V is TRBV6-5; TRBD1 is a possible D gene (5 bases). Trimming shortened V by 2 bases and J by 7 bases, and 15 bases separated the two germline ends. Germline loops: CDR1 MNHEY, CDR2 SVGAGI. The CDR3 is 16 amino acids.

The rearrangement links TRBV9 to TRBJ2-7; D is possibly TRBD2 (6 bases). Germline-derived CDR1 and CDR2 are SGDLS and YYNGEE. Trimming pared 4 bases from V and 7 bases from J, leaving 15 bases between. The CDR3 consists of 13 residues. The CDR3 coding sequence is TGTGCCAGCAGCCCGGACCCGGCGGGGGAGCAGTACTTC. Residues: CASSPDPAGEQYF.

The chain recombines TRBV19 with TRBJ1-5; a weak D match, TRBD1 (5 bases). The CDR3 has 16 amino acids. Per germline, CDR1 LNHDA and CDR2 SQIVND (reference sequence). V lost 7 bases and J 0 bases, leaving 16 bases between the germline ends. CDR3 protein: CASTLVPGNSNQPQHF. CDR3 bases: TGTGCCAGTACCCTTGTCCCAGGGAATAGCAATCAGCCCCAGCATTTT.

This chain links TRBV15 with TRBJ2-3; the D is unclear. The V gene's germline CDR1 is LNHNV and CDR2 YYDKDF (reference sequence). V lost 6 bases, J lost 0 bases, and 7 bases lay in between. CDR3 length: 13 residues. Here the CDR3 reads CATRLDSTDTQYF. In nucleotides, the CDR3 is TGTGCCACCAGATTGGACAGCACAGATACGCAGTATTTT.

This rearrangement joins TRBV19 to TRBJ1-2, with a possible D match to TRBD1 (6 bases). The CDR3 contains 13 residues. Germline CDR1 and CDR2: LNHDA and SQIVND (reference sequence). V dropped 2 bases and J dropped 6 bases, with 10 bases sitting between them. This CDR3 reads CASSISGENGYTF. The CDR3 DNA is TGTGCCAGTAGTATATCAGGGGAAAATGGCTACACCTTC.

The gene calls are TRBV5-1 and TRBJ1-3; D not resolved. The V end lost 4 bases, the J end lost 8 bases, and 13 bases lay between the germline ends. This CDR3 is built from 13 residues. Germline lookup yields CDR1 SGHRS and CDR2 YFSETQ. The CDR3 here is CASSLETGDTIYF. The CDR3, as DNA: TGCGCCAGCAGCCTGGAAACTGGGGACACCATATATTTT. Filled out from reference TRBV5-1 and TRBJ1-3, the complete variable domain reads KAGVTQTPRYLIKTRGQQVTLSCSPISGHRSVSWYQQTPGQGLQFLFEYFSETQRNKGNFPGRFSGRQFSNSRSEMNVSTLELGDSALYLCASSLETGDTIYFGEGSWLTVV.

This clone was picked up a small number of times. The chain couples TRBV30 to TRBJ2-7, with a tentative D call TRBD1 (5 bases). CDR3 length: 15 amino acids. The V gene's germline CDR1 is GTSNPN and CDR2 SVGIG (reference sequence). V lost 4 bases and J 0 bases, leaving 16 bases between the germline ends. For the CDR3, the DNA is TGTGCCTGGACCCTGCCCCGGCAGGGCTCCTACGAGCAGTACTTC. It encodes CAWTLPRQGSYEQYF.

The V and J genes are TRBV10-3 and TRBJ2-1; TRBD2 matches 9 bases. V was clipped by 0 bases and J by 5 bases; unmatched bases: 8. The germline V gene has CDR1 ENHRY and CDR2 SYGVKD. The CDR3 covers 17 residues. The CDR3 protein is CAISESRASGDHNEQFF. The CDR3, as DNA: TGTGCCATCAGTGAGTCCCGGGCTAGCGGGGACCACAATGAGCAGTTCTTC.

V is TRBV7-2 and J is TRBJ2-5, with 15 bases lining up with TRBD2. The CDR3 is 16 amino acids. Germline V CDR1 and CDR2: SGHTA, FQGNSA. V dropped 5 bases and J dropped 5; count of bases not matched to a gene: 6. The CDR3: CASSRGTSGGWETQYF. For the CDR3, the DNA is TGTGCCAGCAGCCGCGGGACTAGCGGGGGGTGGGAGACCCAGTACTTC.

V usage is TRBV5-8 and J usage is TRBJ2-3; TRBD1 might be the D (5 bases). Trimming shortened V by 0 bases and J by 0 bases, and 11 bases separated the two germline ends. The CDR3 is 16 residues long. Germline assignment: CDR1 SGHTS and CDR2 YDEGEE. CDR3 amino acids: CASSLGQGISTDTQYF. DNA for the CDR3: TGTGCCAGCAGCTTGGGGCAGGGAATTAGCACAGATACGCAGTATTTT. Drawing the rest from reference TRBV5-8 and TRBJ2-3, the complete variable domain is EAGVTQSPTHLIKTRGQQATLRCSPISGHTSVYWYQQALGLGLQFLLWYDEGEERNRGNFPPRFSGRQFPNYSSELNVNALELEDSALYLCASSLGQGISTDTQYFGPGTRLTVL.

V usage is TRBV5-6 and J usage is TRBJ2-7, with 8 bases fitting TRBD1. CDR3 size: 14 residues. Losses at the gene ends were 5 bases for V and 5 bases for J; bases not matched to a gene: 9. Germline V CDR1 and CDR2: SGHDT, YYEEEE. CDR3 in DNA: TGTGCCAGCAGTATCCGGACAGGGCTGGACGAGCAGTACTTC. Amino acids: CASSIRTGLDEQYF.

V and J are TRBV7-9 and TRBJ1-2; D is uncertain. This CDR3 has 13 residues. The V end was cut by 0 bases, the J end by 3 bases, with 5 bases between. Germline V gene lookup returns CDR1 SEHNR and CDR2 FQNEAQ (reference sequence). The CDR3 spells CASSLAGDYGYTF. CDR3 nucleotides: TGTGCCAGCAGCTTAGCAGGCGACTATGGCTACACCTTC.

Concerning this clone: Other DNA sequences of this sample code for an identical CDR3. V gene TRBV18 combines with J gene TRBJ2-3; D gene unclear. Germline CDR1 and CDR2: KGHSH and LQKENI. V lost 2 bases and J 3 bases, leaving 3 bases between the germline ends. There are 12 residues in the CDR3. The CDR3 is CASSPSTDTQYF. CDR3 sequence (DNA): TGTGCCAGCTCACCATCGACAGATACGCAGTATTTT.

This chain links TRBV9 with TRBJ1-2; 9 bases map to TRBD1. V shed 2 bases and J 2 bases; nucleotides not matched to a gene: 4. Germline CDR1 is SGDLS and CDR2 is YYNGEE. This CDR3 has 15 residues. The CDR3 DNA reads as TGTGCCAGCAGCGTGGCCGGACAGGGGAACTATGGCTACACCTTC. Translated, it gives CASSVAGQGNYGYTF.

The rearrangement links TRBV5-1 to TRBJ1-1, with a tentative D call TRBD1 (5 bases). Germline V gene lookup returns CDR1 SGHRS and CDR2 YFSETQ. CDR3 length equals 13 residues. V lost 5 bases and J lost 1, with 9 bases in between. CDR3 amino acids: CASRSDRNTEAFF. The CDR3 region has the DNA TGCGCCAGCAGATCCGACAGGAACACTGAAGCTTTCTTT.

V usage is TRBV11-2 and J usage is TRBJ2-2; D call uncertain. V gave up 4 bases and J gave up 6 bases, with 9 bases separating them. The CDR3 spans 13 residues. Germline values: CDR1 SGHAT, CDR2 FQNNGV. The CDR3 region is CASSSTTAGELFF. CDR3 DNA sequence: TGTGCCAGCAGCTCGACGACGGCCGGGGAGCTGTTTTTT.

This clone was seen more than once but under ten times. The chain carries TRBV27 and TRBJ2-1; no reliable D call. The CDR3 contains 12 residues. Germline V gives CDR1 MNHEY, CDR2 SMNVEV (reference sequence). V lost 4 bases and J 9 bases, leaving 10 bases between the germline ends. The CDR3 loop reads CASSWQRSEQFF. The DNA for the CDR3 is TGTGCCAGCAGTTGGCAGCGAAGTGAGCAGTTCTTC.

The chain employs TRBV3-1 (or the pseudogene TRBV3-2) and TRBJ1-1; no clear D. Trimming left V 5 bases short and J 5 bases short, with 15 bases between. CDR1 is LGHDT, CDR2 YNNKEL, per germline (reference sequence). The CDR3 covers 14 residues. The CDR3 region has the DNA TGTGCCAGCAGCGCCCCGGAGAGCGGGACTGAAGCTTTCTTT. Translation: CASSAPESGTEAFF.